This T cell receptor (beta chain) is from a study of blood T cell repertoires in COVID-19. Background on the study: Donors in the United States, Italy and Spain gave samples during acute or convalescent COVID-19. Sources were T cells, B-cell-depleted T cells, or PBMCs; the material itself was cDNA or gDNA.

Trimming at V came to 4 bases and at J to 3 bases, leaving 7 bases not matched to a gene. CDR1 is MNHNS and CDR2 is SASEGT in the germline V gene. This CDR3 region has 16 residues. Original analysis: How many nucleated cells were present was estimated from reference gene primer amplification. Generated by immunoSEQ multiplex PCR, the TCRdb table keeps only in-frame clones and is missing some. Clonal size and the V and J genes are those of that table, whereas D and trimming came from the DNA. The table shows roughly 280,000 clones, with 75% to 90% occurring only once. Material: peripheral blood. The chain links TRBV6-1 to TRBJ2-1; 9 nucleotides align to TRBD2. This TCR was sampled from a man under 40 with active or convalescent COVID-19. CDR3: CASSVGLAPNYNEQFF. The DNA for the CDR3 is TGTGCCAGCAGTGTGGGACTAGCTCCTAACTACAATGAGCAGTTCTTC.